One T cell receptor beta chain is described in this entry. The sample contains more than one DNA sequence encoding this CDR3. Germline V gene sequence: CDR1 MDHEN, CDR2 SYDVKM. The CDR3 loop spans 12 amino acids. V was clipped by 5 bases and J by 7 bases, with 9 bases between them. These data originate in a study of neoadjuvant anti-PD-1 for oral cavity cancer. Using immunoSEQ multiplex PCR, the repertoire was profiled, and TCRdb retains in-frame clones only, with some absent. In the table there are under 15,000 clones, around two thirds of which are singletons. The sequence derives from a person between 40 and 85 years old with oral cavity squamous cell carcinoma. The donor label of this sample is uncertain. The V call is TRBV28, the J call TRBJ1-5; D gene unclear. The sample here was tumor tissue, taken before nivolumab (anti-PD-1) treatment. Written as DNA, the CDR3 is TGTGCCAGCAGTCTCTTTAACCAGCCCCAGCATTTT. Protein product: CASSLFNQPQHF.